Listed here is a single T cell receptor beta chain. A single count supports this clone. The clone's antigen remains unknown. No per-base quality is available; no much larger clone lies one base away. The entry originates in a study of blood T cell repertoires in COVID-19 (dated by TCRdb to about 2020). Some background on the complete study: Samples from collaborators originated in the United States, Italy and Spain and spanned both the acute and convalescent phases of COVID-19. The prospective study material was composed of cDNA or gDNA derived from T cells, B-cell-depleted T cells, or PBMCs. The dataset comprised deeply sampled blood TCRbeta repertoires from subjects exposed to, actively infected with, or recovered from COVID-19. The repertoires were made available in a free public database intended to serve as a resource for research on the immune response to SARS-CoV-2. The samples were drawn from two sources: the first 160 participants of the ongoing ImmuneRACE study, and 1,000 to 1,500 subjects contributed by 6 global collaborators. Sample metadata almost always included a de-identified subject ID, COVID-19 status, age in years and sex. Where available, HLA class I and class II types were obtained from metadata supplied by the sample provider rather than from assay-based typing. Study-wide findings and limitations: How much clinical and demographic metadata was included differed by source and by participant, and the metadata was provided uncurated.

Collaborating institutions collected whole blood in K2EDTA tubes following their own protocols. For TCRbeta analysis, collaborators shipped samples as frozen whole blood, isolated PBMCs, or DNA extracted from either of those sample types. Reading the germline V gene gives CDR1 SGHTA and CDR2 FQGNSA. Trimming removed 5 bases from V and 6 bases from J; the gene matches leave 4 bases unexplained. The CDR3 runs 12 amino acids, cysteine and phenylalanine included. CDR3 DNA only is kept here, 36 bases in frame from base 1. The immunoSEQ Assay, a bias-controlled multiplex PCR, was used to amplify TCRbeta CDR3 regions from genomic DNA. The paper's data handling went like this. The number of nucleated cells in each sample was estimated by amplification of reference gene primers within the assay. To quantify the absolute abundance of each unique TCRbeta CDR3 rearrangement, sequence reads were collapsed and filtered. Productive Simpson clonality was computed per sample as the square root of Simpson's diversity index over productive rearrangements. In its TCRdb copy, this immuneACCESS table keeps in-frame sequences only and misses some clones. Where compared with another copy, unresolved V genes explain less than half of these, and the others have no known cause. The V and J calls and the clone size are those of that table, but D and trimming were determined from the DNA. In all, the sample holds over 60,000 clones, and around 90% of those were seen once. The ten largest clonotypes hold roughly 6.3% of the sample.

The rearranged chain carries TRBV7-2 and TRBJ2-7; TRBD2 matches 7 bases in the middle. Sequences were obtained from peripheral blood. The clonotype was recovered from a woman aged 80 or older with active COVID-19. The CDR3 protein is CASSPTSFEQYF. The DNA is as follows: TGTGCCAGCAGCCCGACTAGCTTCGAGCAGTACTTC.